These T cell receptor beta chains were read from a single sample in a study of cytomegalovirus exposure and HLA in healthy donors. The table came from immunoSEQ multiplex PCR; TCRdb's copy has only in-frame clones and leaves some out. The repertoire holds some 140,000 clones, approximately 86% seen once, with about 2.2% in the top ten. Specimen: PBMCs. All receptors derive from a human donor in good health. Both conserved end residues are part of each CDR3. D genes are given only for firm matches. Clone sizes are given selectively: once, few, many, or a class where the clone is expanded.

CASSELSDILNEQFF,TGTGCCAGCAGCGAACTGTCGGACATACTTAATGAGCAGTTCTTC,once,NA,TRBJ2-1,TRBV5-4
CASSQQLNEQFF,TGCGCCAGCAGCCAACAATTGAATGAGCAGTTCTTC,NA,NA,TRBJ2-1,TRBV4-1
CASRRTGNTGELFF,TGCGCCAGCAGAAGGACAGGGAACACCGGGGAGCTGTTTTTT,NA,TRBD1,TRBJ2-2,TRBV5-1
CASVGQGNTEAFF,TGTGCCAGCGTCGGACAGGGGAACACTGAAGCTTTCTTT,NA,TRBD1,TRBJ1-1,TRBV6-5
CASSLWGQGLSEQYF,TGTGCCAGCAGCTTATGGGGACAGGGTCTTTCCGAGCAGTACTTC,once,TRBD1,TRBJ2-7,TRBV7-3
CATRTGVQPQHF,TGTGCCACCAGGACAGGGGTGCAGCCCCAGCATTTT,NA,TRBD1,TRBJ1-5,TRBV19
CASSSRVTNEKLFF,TGTGCCAGCAGTTCCAGGGTAACTAATGAAAAACTGTTTTTT,NA,NA,TRBJ1-4,TRBV6-5
CASSLVALPSEAFF,TGTGCCAGCAGCTTGGTGGCCCTTCCCTCTGAAGCTTTCTTT,once,NA,TRBJ1-1,TRBV5-4
CASTFETMNTEAFF,TGTGCCAGCACGTTCGAGACAATGAACACTGAAGCTTTCTTT,NA,NA,TRBJ1-1,TRBV2
CASTMKPGVEAFF,TGTGCCAGCACGATGAAACCAGGTGTCGAAGCTTTCTTT,NA,NA,TRBJ1-1,TRBV6-5
CASSVADSYGYTF,TGTGCCAGCAGCGTAGCGGACAGTTATGGCTACACCTTC,once,NA,TRBJ1-2,TRBV9
CASSYSKTHGNTIYF,TGTGCCAGCAGTTACTCGAAAACTCATGGAAACACCATATATTTT,NA,NA,TRBJ1-3,TRBV6-5
CASSLNKDSREQYF,TGTGCCAGCAGCTTGAACAAAGACTCCCGCGAGCAGTACTTC,NA,NA,TRBJ2-7,TRBV5-4
CASSLGGGGGADTQYF,TGTGCCAGCAGCCTGGGGGGGGGAGGAGGAGCAGATACGCAGTATTTT,NA,TRBD2,TRBJ2-3,TRBV7-2
CASSVPFGGRGIGNTIYF,TGTGCCAGCAGTGTTCCCTTCGGGGGTAGAGGGATTGGAAACACCATATATTTT,NA,NA,TRBJ1-3,TRBV6-1
CAWSTGLFGEETQYF,TGTGCCTGGAGTACAGGGCTTTTTGGGGAAGAGACCCAGTACTTC,NA,NA,TRBJ2-5,TRBV30
CASSLPSSNTEAFF,TGTGCCAGCAGCTTACCCAGTTCGAACACTGAAGCTTTCTTT,NA,NA,TRBJ1-1,TRBV7-2
CASSLVASGRYEQYF,TGTGCCAGCAGCTTAGTGGCTAGCGGGAGATACGAGCAGTACTTC,NA,TRBD2,TRBJ2-7,TRBV7-2
CASSLLTVNSPLHF,TGTGCCAGCAGCTTATTAACAGTAAATTCACCCCTCCACTTT,NA,NA,TRBJ1-6,TRBV7-9
CASSSLGTAAFNEQFF,TGTGCCAGCAGCTCACTTGGGACAGCCGCCTTCAATGAGCAGTTCTTC,NA,TRBD1,TRBJ2-1,TRBV11-2
CASSPGTTNQPQHF,TGTGCCAGCAGCCCCGGGACAACGAATCAGCCCCAGCATTTT,NA,NA,TRBJ1-5,TRBV7-9
CASKESFSNQPQHF,TGTGCCAGCAAAGAGAGCTTTAGCAATCAGCCCCAGCATTTT,few,NA,TRBJ1-5,TRBV28
CASSLGLAVYNEQFF,TGTGCCAGCAGTTTGGGACTAGCGGTTTACAATGAGCAGTTCTTC,NA,TRBD2,TRBJ2-1,TRBV27
CASSAAEAGGTDIQYF,TGTGCCAGCAGTGCGGCTGAAGCAGGGGGAACGGACATTCAGTACTTC,NA,TRBD1,TRBJ2-4,TRBV25-1